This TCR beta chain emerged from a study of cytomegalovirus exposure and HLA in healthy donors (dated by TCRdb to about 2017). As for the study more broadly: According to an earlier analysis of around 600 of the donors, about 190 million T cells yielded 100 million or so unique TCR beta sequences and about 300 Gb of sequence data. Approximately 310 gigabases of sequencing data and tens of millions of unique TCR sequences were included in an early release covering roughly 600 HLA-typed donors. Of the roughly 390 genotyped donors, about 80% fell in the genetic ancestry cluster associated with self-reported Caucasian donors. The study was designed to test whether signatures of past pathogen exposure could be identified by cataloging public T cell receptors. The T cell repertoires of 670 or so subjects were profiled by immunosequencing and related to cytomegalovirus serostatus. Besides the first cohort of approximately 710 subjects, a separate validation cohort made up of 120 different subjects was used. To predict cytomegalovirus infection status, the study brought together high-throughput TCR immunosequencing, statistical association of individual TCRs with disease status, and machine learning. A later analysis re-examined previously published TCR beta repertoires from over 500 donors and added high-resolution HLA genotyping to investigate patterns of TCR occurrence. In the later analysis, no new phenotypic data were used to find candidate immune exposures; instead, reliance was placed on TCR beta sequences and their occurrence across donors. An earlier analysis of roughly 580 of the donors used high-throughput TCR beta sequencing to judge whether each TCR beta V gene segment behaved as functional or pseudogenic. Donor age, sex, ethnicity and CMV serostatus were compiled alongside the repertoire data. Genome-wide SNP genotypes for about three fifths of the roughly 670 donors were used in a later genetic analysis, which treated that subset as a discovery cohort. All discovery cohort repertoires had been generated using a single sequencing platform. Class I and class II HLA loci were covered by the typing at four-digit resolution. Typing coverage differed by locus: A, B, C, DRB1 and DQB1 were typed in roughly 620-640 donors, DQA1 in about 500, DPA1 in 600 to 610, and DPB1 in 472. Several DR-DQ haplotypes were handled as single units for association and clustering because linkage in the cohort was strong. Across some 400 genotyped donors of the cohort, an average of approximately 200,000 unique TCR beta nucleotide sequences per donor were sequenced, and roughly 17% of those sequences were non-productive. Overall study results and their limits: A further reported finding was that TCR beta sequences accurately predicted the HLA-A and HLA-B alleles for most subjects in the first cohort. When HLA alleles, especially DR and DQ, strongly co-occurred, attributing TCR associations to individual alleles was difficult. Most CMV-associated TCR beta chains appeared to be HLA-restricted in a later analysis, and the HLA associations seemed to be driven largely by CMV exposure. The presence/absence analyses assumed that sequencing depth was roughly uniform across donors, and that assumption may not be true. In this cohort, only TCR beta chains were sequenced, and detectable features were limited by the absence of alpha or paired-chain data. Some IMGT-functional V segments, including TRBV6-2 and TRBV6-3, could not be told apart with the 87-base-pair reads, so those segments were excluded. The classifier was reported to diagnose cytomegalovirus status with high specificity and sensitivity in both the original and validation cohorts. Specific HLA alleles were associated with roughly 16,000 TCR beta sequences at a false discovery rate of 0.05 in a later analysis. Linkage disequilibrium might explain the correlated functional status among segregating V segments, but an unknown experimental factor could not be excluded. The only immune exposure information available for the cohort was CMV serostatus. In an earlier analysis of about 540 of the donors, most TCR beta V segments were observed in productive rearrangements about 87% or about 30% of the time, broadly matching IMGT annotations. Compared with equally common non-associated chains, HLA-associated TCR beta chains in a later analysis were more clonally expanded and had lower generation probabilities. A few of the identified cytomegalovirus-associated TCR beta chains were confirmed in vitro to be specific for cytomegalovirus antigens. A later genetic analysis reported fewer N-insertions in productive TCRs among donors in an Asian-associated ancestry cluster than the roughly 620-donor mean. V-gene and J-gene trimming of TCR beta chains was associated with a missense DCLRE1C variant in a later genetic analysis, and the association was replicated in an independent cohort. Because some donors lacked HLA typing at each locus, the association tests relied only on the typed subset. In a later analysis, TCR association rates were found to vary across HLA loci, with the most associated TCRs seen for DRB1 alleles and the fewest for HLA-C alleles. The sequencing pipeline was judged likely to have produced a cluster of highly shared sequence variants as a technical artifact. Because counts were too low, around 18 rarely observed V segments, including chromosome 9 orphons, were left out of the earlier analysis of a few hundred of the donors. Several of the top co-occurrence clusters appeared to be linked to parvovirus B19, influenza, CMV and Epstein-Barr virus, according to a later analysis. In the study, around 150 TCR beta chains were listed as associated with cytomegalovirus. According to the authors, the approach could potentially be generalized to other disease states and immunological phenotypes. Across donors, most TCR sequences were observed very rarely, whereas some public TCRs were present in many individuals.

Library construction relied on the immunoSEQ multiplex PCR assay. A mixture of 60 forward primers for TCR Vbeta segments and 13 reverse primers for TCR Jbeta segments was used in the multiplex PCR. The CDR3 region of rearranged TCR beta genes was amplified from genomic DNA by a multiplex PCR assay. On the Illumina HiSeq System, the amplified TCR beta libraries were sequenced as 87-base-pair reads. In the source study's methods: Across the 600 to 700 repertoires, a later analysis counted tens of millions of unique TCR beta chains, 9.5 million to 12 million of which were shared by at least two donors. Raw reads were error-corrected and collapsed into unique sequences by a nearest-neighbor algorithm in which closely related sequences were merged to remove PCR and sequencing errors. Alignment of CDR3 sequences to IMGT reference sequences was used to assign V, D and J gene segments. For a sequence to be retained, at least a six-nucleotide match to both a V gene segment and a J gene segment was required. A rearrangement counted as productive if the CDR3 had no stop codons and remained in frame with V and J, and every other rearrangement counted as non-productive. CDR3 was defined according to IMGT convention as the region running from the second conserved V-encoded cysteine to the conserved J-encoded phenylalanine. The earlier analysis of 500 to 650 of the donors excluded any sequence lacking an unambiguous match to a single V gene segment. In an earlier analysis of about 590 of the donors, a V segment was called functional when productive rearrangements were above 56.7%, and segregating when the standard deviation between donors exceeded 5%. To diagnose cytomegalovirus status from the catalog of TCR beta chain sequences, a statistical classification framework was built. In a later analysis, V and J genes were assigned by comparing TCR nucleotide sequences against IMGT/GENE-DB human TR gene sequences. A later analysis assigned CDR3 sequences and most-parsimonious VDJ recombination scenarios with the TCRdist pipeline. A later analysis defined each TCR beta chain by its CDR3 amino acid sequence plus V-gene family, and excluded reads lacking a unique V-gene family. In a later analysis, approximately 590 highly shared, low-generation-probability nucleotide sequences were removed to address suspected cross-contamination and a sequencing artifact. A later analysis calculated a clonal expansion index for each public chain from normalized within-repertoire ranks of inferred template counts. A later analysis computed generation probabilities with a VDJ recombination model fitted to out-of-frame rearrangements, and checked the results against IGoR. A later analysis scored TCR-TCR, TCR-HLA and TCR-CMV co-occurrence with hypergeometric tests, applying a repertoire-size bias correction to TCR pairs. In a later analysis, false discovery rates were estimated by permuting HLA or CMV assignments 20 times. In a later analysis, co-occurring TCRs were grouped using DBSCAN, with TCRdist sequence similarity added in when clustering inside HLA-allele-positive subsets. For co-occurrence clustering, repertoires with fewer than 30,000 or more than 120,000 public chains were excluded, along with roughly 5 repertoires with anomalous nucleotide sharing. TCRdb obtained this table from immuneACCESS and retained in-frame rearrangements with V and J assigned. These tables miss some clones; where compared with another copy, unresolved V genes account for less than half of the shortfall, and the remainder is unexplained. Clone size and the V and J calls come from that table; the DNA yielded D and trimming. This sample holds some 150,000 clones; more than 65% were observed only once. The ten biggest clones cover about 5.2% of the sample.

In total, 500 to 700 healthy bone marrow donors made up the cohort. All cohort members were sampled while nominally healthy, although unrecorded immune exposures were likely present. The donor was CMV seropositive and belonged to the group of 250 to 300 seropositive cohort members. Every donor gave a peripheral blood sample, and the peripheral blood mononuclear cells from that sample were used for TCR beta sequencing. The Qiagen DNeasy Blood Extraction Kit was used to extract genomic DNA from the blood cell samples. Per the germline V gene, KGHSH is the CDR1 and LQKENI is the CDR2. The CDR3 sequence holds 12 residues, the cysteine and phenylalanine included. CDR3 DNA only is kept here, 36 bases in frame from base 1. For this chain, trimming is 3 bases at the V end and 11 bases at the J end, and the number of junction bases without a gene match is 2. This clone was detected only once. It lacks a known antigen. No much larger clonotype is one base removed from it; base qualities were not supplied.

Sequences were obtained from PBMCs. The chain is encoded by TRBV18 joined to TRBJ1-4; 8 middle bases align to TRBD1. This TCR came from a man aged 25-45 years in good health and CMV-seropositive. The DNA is TGTGCCAGCTCACCCCAGGGGGCGAAACTGTTTTTT. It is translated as CASSPQGAKLFF. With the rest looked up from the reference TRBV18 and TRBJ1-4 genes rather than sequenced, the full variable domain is NAGVMQNPRHLVRRRGQEARLRCSPMKGHSHVYWYRQLPEEGLKFMVYLQKENIIDESGMPKERFSAEFPKEGPSILRIQQVVRGDSAAYFCASSPQGAKLFFGSGTQLSVL.